This T cell receptor (beta chain) was observed in a study of T cell responses to AZD1222 COVID-19 vaccine. V was pared by 5 bases and J by 6 bases, with 3 bases of the junction left unmatched. CDR1 SEHNR and CDR2 FQNEAQ come from the germline V gene (reference sequence). The CDR3 has 13 residues. Profiled with immunoSEQ multiplex PCR; TCRdb holds only in-frame clones, not every one. The data show about 110,000 clones, about 92% seen once. The chain uses TRBV7-9 and TRBJ1-1; 10 bases map to TRBD1. The sample in question was peripheral blood, obtained 28 days after the second AZD1222 dose. The receptor was derived from an adult who received the AZD1222 COVID-19 vaccine. The CDR3 here is CASSRQGAAEAFF. The CDR3 nucleotides read TGTGCCAGCAGCCGACAGGGGGCCGCTGAAGCTTTCTTT.